This is a list of T cell receptor beta chains from one sample in a study of cytomegalovirus exposure and HLA in healthy donors. Assay: immunoSEQ multiplex PCR; the TCRdb copy retains only in-frame clones and omits some. The table includes about 130,000 clones, 55% to 75% detected once. Sample: PBMCs. The origin of the receptors is a young man in good health and CMV-seropositive. Each CDR3 is given with its conserved first and last residue. D genes are given only for firm matches. Some rows mark clone size as missing; the rest say once, few, many or name a class of expanded clone.

d_call | j_call | clone_size | v_call | cdr3_nt | cdr3_aa
TRBD1 | TRBJ2-5 | - | TRBV5-1 | TGCGCCAGCAGCTTGGGACAGGGTTCCGAGACCCAGTACTTC | CASSLGQGSETQYF
- | TRBJ2-1 | - | TRBV6-5 | TGTGCCAGCAACACCGGGGGACAGATCCCCGGTGAGCAGTTCTTC | CASNTGGQIPGEQFF
TRBD1 | TRBJ1-2 | once | TRBV7-3 | TGTGCCTGGGGTGACAGGGAGGAGGTTCATGGCTACACCTTC | CAWGDREEVHGYTF
TRBD1 | TRBJ2-7 | - | TRBV18 | TGTGCCAGCTCACCGGACAGGGCGTACCACGAGCAGTACTTC | CASSPDRAYHEQYF
TRBD2 | TRBJ2-7 | once | TRBV6-5 | TGTGCCAGCAGTTACAGCCTAGGCGGGGGTTTCTACGAGCAGTACTTC | CASSYSLGGGFYEQYF
- | TRBJ2-7 | - | TRBV5-1 | TGCGCCAGCAGCCTTGCTGGCCAGGGTCCCCACGAGCAGTACTTC | CASSLAGQGPHEQYF
- | TRBJ2-3 | few | TRBV6-5 | TGTGCCAGCTGGTTGCGGTCCACAGATACGCAGTATTTT | CASWLRSTDTQYF
TRBD1 | TRBJ2-5 | - | TRBV18 | TGTGCCAGCTCAGACAGGGGGCGCCGAGAGACCCAGTACTTC | CASSDRGRRETQYF
TRBD2 | TRBJ2-7 | - | TRBV30 | TGTGCCTGGGGGAGGGGTGGCTACGAGCAGTACTTC | CAWGRGGYEQYF
TRBD1 | TRBJ2-5 | - | TRBV7-9 | TGTGCCAGCAGCTTCCCACAGGGGTATGAGACCCAGTACTTC | CASSFPQGYETQYF
- | TRBJ1-2 | - | TRBV29-1 | TGCAGCGTTCTGCTATGGGGCTACACCTTC | CSVLLWGYTF
- | TRBJ2-7 | - | TRBV7-9 | TGTGCCAGCAGCTTAGACTTAATAGCGGATCTTTTGTACTTC | CASSLDLIADLLYF
- | TRBJ1-4 | - | TRBV7-9 | TGTGCCAGCAGCTTAGCGCCAGGGGTCCTCGAAAAACTGTTTTTT | CASSLAPGVLEKLFF
- | TRBJ2-7 | - | TRBV4-2 | TGTGCCAGCAGCCAAGTTCGACCGGGACTCCCGGCATCCTACGAGCAGTACTTC | CASSQVRPGLPASYEQYF
TRBD2 | TRBJ2-1 | few | TRBV6-4 | TGTGCCAGCAGTGCTTCTAGCGGCTCCTACAATGAGCAGTTCTTC | CASSASSGSYNEQFF
- | TRBJ1-1 | once | TRBV29-1 | TGCAGCGCCCTGACAGGCGGTGCTGAAGCTTTCTTT | CSALTGGAEAFF
- | TRBJ2-5 | - | TRBV27 | TGTGCCAGCAGTACCCACAGGGACGGAAAGCAAGAGACCCAGTACTTC | CASSTHRDGKQETQYF
TRBD2 | TRBJ2-7 | large | TRBV4-3 | TGCGCCAGCAGCCAAGAGACGCCGGGAGGCTCCTACGAGCAGTACTTC | CASSQETPGGSYEQYF
- | TRBJ2-3 | - | TRBV15 | TGTGCCACCAGCAGACCCACAAACCGAGAGGGTGACACAGATACGCAGTATTTT | CATSRPTNREGDTDTQYF
- | TRBJ2-6 | once | TRBV25-1 | TGTGCCAGCAGTGGGGTCTGGGGGGACCGCTCTGGGGCCAACGTCCTGACTTTC | CASSGVWGDRSGANVLTF
TRBD1 | TRBJ2-7 | - | TRBV28 | TGTGCCAGCAAGGGGACAGGGGTGTCCGAGCAGTACTTC | CASKGTGVSEQYF
- | TRBJ2-1 | - | TRBV2 | TGTGCCAGCACTAGCTACAATGAGCAGTTCTTC | CASTSYNEQFF
TRBD1 | TRBJ2-7 | - | TRBV5-4 | TGTGCCAGCAGCTTGGGGACAGGCAAATCCTACGAGCAGTACTTC | CASSLGTGKSYEQYF
TRBD1 | TRBJ2-7 | - | TRBV7-8 | TGTGCCAGCAGCTCGAGTTCGGGACAGGCCTACTACGAGCAGTACTTC | CASSSSSGQAYYEQYF
- | TRBJ2-1 | - | TRBV7-6 | TGTGCCAGCAGCTTCAACGACTGGAATGAGCAGTTCTTC | CASSFNDWNEQFF
- | TRBJ2-7 | - | TRBV5-1 | TGCGCCAGCAGCTTGACTGCGACAGCCTACGAGCAGTACTTC | CASSLTATAYEQYF
TRBD1 | TRBJ2-1 | - | TRBV4-2 | TGTGCCAGCAGCCGGGACAGGGGGAGGAATGAGCAGTTCTTC | CASSRDRGRNEQFF
- | TRBJ2-5 | - | TRBV11-1 | TGTGCCAGCAGCGGAGGGCTCCAAGAGACCCAGTACTTC | CASSGGLQETQYF
TRBD1 | TRBJ1-4 | - | TRBV5-4 | TGTGCCAGCAGCGAGGACCCGGGACAGATTAGCGAAAAACTGTTTTTT | CASSEDPGQISEKLFF
- | TRBJ2-1 | few | TRBV5-4 | TGTGCCAGCAGCTCCCAGTCGCAGGGGGGTTACAATGAGCAGTTCTTC | CASSSQSQGGYNEQFF
TRBD2 | TRBJ2-3 | - | TRBV14 | TGTGCCAGCAGCCTATTTCGACTAGCGGGAAGTCGGACCACAGATACGCAGTATTTT | CASSLFRLAGSRTTDTQYF
TRBD2 | TRBJ2-3 | - | TRBV6-4 | TGTGCCAGCAGTGTAGGCGGGGGTCCGCAAGATACGCAGTATTTT | CASSVGGGPQDTQYF
- | TRBJ2-7 | - | TRBV28 | TGTGCCAGCAAGGTTCGAAGCGGAATCTACGAGCAGTACTTC | CASKVRSGIYEQYF
TRBD1 | TRBJ1-5 | once | TRBV6-6 | TGTGCCAGCACCTACCCAGGGGGCGAACAGCCCCAGCATTTT | CASTYPGGEQPQHF
TRBD2 | TRBJ2-3 | few | TRBV28 | TGTGCCAGCAGTGCGCCGGGACTAGCAGAAGATACGCAGTATTTT | CASSAPGLAEDTQYF
TRBD1 | TRBJ1-1 | - | TRBV5-1 | TGCGCCAGCAGCTTACGACAGGGAATAACTGAAGCTTTCTTT | CASSLRQGITEAFF
- | TRBJ2-1 | few | TRBV6-5 | TGTGCCAGCAGTTACAGTGCGGGCTCCTACAATGAGCAGTTCTTC | CASSYSAGSYNEQFF